The present T cell receptor (beta chain) was sequenced within a study of blood T cells in healthy people across ages. Findings and limits, study-wide: PBMC samples, being unsorted, prevented any conclusive comparison of naive and antigen-experienced cells. Roughly linearly, TCR beta diversity per million T cells fell as age increased.

Comment on this clonotype: Antigen: not known.

V was shortened by 3 bases and J by 2 bases, with 10 bases between the two germline ends. From germline, CDR1 is SGHTA and CDR2 FQGNSA. There are 14 residues in the CDR3. Primers used in a second PCR of about 7 to 12 cycles were a sample-barcoded 5' primer and a J-beta primer mix. Each CDR3 protein gets one entry after TCRdb re-called the 5' RACE reads with MiXCR. The data show approximately 770,000 distinct CDR3 sequences, roughly 60% seen once. The clonotype originates from a man younger than 40 in good health. The sequencing sample was made of blood. This chain connects TRBV7-2 to TRBJ2-5, with D tentatively TRBD2 (6 bases). CDR3 region: CASSFRRGQETQYF. The CDR3 DNA follows: TGTGCCAGCAGCTTCCGGAGGGGTCAAGAGACCCAGTACTTC.